This T cell receptor beta chain comes out of a study of PD-L1 blockade in urothelial cancer. Study background: Patients with male sex and bladder-origin urothelial cancer accounted for most of the roughly 30 enrolled. Study patients had been treated with 0 to 3 previous chemotherapy regimens.

TCRdb keeps only in-frame clones here, not all; method: immunoSEQ multiplex PCR. The data contain 35,000 to 50,000 clones, 70% to 90% of them seen just once; the ten biggest clones take up 13% to 15%. The V gene end was trimmed by 3 bases and the J gene end by 10 bases; junction bases not matched to a gene: 9. Germline V gene sequence: CDR1 MRHNA, CDR2 SNTAGT. The CDR3 has 15 residues. Samples were collected from each patient before treatment and during treatment. Each patient gave between 1 and 8 of them in total. The sequencing used PBMCs, collected around atezolizumab (anti-PD-L1) treatment. This clonotype originated in a woman between 55 and 75 years old with urothelial cancer. The chain has TRBV6-4 and TRBJ2-1, with 10 bases that match TRBD2. DNA for the CDR3: TGTGCCAGCAGTGAATATCCTAGCGGGGGCCCCGAGCAGTTCTTC. Its translation is CASSEYPSGGPEQFF.